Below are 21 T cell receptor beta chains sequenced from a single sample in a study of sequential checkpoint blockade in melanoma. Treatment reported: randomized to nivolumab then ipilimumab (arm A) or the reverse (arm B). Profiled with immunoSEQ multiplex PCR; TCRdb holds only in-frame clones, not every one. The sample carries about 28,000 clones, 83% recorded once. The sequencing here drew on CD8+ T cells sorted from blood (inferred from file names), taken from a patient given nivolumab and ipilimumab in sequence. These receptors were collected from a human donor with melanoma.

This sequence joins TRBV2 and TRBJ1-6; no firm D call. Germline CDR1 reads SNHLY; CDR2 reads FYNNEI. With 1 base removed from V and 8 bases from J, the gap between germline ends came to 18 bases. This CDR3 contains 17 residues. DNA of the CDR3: TGTGCCAGCAGTGAAGAATTGGGAGGACGGCCAGATTCACCCCTCCACTTT. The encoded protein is CASSEELGGRPDSPLHF.

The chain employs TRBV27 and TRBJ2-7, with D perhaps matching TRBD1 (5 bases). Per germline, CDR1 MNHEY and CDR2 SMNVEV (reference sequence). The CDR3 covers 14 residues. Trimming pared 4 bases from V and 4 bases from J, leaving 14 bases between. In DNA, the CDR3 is TGTGCCAGCAGTTCCGGGCTGACAGCGTACGAGCAGTACTTC. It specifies CASSSGLTAYEQYF.

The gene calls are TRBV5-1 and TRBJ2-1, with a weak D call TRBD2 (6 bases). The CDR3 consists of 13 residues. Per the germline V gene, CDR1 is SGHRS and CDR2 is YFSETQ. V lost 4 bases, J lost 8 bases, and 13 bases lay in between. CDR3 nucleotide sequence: TGCGCCAGCAGCGCATACACTAGCCATGAGCAGTTCTTC. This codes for CASSAYTSHEQFF. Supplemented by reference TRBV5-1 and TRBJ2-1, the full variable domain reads KAGVTQTPRYLIKTRGQQVTLSCSPISGHRSVSWYQQTPGQGLQFLFEYFSETQRNKGNFPGRFSGRQFSNSRSEMNVSTLELGDSALYLCASSAYTSHEQFFGPGTRLTVL.

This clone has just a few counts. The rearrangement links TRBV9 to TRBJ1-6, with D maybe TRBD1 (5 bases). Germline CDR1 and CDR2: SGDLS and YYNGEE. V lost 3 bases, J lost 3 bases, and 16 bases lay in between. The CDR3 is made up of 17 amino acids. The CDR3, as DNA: TGTGCCAGCAGCGCCCAACTTGACAGAGACTATAATTCACCCCTCCACTTT. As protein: CASSAQLDRDYNSPLHF. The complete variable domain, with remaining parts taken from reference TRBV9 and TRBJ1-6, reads DSGVTQTPKHLITATGQRVTLRCSPRSGDLSVYWYQQSLDQGLQFLIQYYNGEERAKGNILERFSAQQFPDLHSELNLSSLELGDSALYFCASSAQLDRDYNSPLHFGNGTRLTVT.

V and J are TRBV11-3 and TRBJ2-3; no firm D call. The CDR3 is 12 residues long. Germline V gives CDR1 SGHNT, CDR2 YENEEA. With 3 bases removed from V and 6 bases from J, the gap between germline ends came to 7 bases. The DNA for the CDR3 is TGTGCCAGCAGCTTCGCGTCCGATACGCAGTATTTT. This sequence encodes CASSFASDTQYF. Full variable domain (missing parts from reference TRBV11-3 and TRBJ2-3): EAGVVQSPRYKIIEKKQPVAFWCNPISGHNTLYWYLQNLGQGPELLIRYENEEAVDDSQLPKDRFSAERLKGVDSTLKIQPAELGDSAVYLCASSFASDTQYFGPGTRLTVL.

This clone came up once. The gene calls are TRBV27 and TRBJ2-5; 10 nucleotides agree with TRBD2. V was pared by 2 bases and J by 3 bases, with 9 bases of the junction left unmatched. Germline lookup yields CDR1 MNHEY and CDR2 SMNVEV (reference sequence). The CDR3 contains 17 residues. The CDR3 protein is CASSLPIAGGIKETQYF. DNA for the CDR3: TGTGCCAGCAGTTTACCGATAGCGGGGGGCATTAAAGAGACCCAGTACTTC.

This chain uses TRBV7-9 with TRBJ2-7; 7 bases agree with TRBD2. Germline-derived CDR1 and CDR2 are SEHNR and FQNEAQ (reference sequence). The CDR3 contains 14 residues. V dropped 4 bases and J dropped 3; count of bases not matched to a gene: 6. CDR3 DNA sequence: TGTGCCAGCAGCTCTCAGACGGGGGGCTACGAGCAGTACTTC. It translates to CASSSQTGGYEQYF.

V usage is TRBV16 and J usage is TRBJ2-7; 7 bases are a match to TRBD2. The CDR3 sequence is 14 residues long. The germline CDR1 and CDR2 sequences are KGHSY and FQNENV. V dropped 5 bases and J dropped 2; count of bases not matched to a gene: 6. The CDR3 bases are TGTGCCAGCAGCTCGGGACTACGGACCTACGAGCAGTACTTC. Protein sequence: CASSSGLRTYEQYF.

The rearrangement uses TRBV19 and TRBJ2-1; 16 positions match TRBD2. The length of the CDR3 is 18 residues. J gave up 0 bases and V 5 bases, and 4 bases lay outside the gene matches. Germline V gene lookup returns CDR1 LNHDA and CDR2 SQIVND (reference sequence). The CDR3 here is CASSPGLAGGPSYNEQFF. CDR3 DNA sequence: TGTGCCAGTAGTCCGGGACTAGCGGGAGGGCCCTCCTACAATGAGCAGTTCTTC.

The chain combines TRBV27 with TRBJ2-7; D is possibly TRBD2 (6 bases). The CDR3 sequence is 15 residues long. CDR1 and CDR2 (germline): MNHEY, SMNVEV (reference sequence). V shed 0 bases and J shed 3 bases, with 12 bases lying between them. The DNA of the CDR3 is TGTGCCAGCAGTTTATCCGCGGGACCCGGCTACGAGCAGTACTTC. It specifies CASSLSAGPGYEQYF.

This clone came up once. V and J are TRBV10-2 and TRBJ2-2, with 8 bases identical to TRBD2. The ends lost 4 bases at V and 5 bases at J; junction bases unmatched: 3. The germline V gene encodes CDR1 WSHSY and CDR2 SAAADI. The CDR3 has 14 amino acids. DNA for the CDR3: TGCGCCAGCAGTGGGACGGGAGGGACCGGGGAGCTGTTTTTT. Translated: CASSGTGGTGELFF.

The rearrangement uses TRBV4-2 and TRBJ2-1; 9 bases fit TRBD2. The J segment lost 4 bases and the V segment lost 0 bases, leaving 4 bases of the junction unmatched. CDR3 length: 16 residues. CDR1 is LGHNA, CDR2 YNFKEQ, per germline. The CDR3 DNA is TGTGCCAGCAGCCAAGATTGGAGCGGGGGGTACAATGAGCAGTTCTTC. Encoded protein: CASSQDWSGGYNEQFF.

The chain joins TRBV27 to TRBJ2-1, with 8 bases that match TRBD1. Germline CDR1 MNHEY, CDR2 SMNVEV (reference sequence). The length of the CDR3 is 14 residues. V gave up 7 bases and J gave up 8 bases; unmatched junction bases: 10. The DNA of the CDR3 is TGTGCCAGCATCCGACAGGGGACGGGCGATGAGCAGTTCTTC. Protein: CASIRQGTGDEQFF.

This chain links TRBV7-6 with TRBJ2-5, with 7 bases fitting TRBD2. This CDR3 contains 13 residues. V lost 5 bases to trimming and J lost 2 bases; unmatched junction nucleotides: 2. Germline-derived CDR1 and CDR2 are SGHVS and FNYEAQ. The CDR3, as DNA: TGTGCCAGCAGCCTCGGGGGGCAAGAGACCCAGTACTTC. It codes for CASSLGGQETQYF.

CDR3 sequence: CASSAGTGSSYEQYF. The CDR3 region has the DNA TGTGCCAGCAGCGCCGGGACAGGATCATCCTACGAGCAGTACTTC. V gene TRBV9 combines with J gene TRBJ2-7; 8 positions agree with TRBD1. In germline, CDR1 is SGDLS, CDR2 YYNGEE. The V segment lost 3 bases and the J segment 1 base; nucleotides outside the gene matches: 6. This CDR3 contains 15 residues.

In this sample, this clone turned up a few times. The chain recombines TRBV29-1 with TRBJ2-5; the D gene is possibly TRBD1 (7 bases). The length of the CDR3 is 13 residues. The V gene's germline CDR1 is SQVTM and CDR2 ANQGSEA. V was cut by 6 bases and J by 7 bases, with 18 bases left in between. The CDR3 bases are TGCAGCGTGCGGGACAGAGAATGGGGGACCCAGTACTTC. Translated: CSVRDREWGTQYF.

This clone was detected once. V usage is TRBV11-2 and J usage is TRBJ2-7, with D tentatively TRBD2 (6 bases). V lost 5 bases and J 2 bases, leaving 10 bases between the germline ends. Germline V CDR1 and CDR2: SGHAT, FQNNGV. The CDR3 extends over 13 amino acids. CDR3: CASSPPGAYEQYF. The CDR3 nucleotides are TGTGCCAGCAGCCCCCCGGGGGCCTACGAGCAGTACTTC.

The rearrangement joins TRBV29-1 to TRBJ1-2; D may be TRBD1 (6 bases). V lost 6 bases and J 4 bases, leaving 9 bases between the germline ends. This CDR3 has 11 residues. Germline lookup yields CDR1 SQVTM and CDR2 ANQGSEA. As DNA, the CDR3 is TGCAGCGTGACAGGCCCCTATGGCTACACCTTC. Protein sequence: CSVTGPYGYTF.

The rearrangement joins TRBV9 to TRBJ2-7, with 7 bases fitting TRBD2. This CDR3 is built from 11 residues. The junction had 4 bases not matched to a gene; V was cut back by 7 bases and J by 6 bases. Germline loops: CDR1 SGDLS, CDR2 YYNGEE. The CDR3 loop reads CASGRATEQYF. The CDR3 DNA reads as TGTGCCAGCGGGAGGGCGACCGAGCAGTACTTC.

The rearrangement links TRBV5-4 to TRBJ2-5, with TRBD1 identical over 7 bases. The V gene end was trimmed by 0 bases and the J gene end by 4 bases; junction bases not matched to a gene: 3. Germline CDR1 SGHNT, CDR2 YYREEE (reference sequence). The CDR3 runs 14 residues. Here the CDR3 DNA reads TGTGCCAGCAGCTTGGAGGGGGCGGGAGAGACCCAGTACTTC. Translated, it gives CASSLEGAGETQYF.

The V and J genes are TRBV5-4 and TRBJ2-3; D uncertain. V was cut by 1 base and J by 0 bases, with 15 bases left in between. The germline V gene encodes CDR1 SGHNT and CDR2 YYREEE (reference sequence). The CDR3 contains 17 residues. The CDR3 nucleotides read TGTGCCAGCAGCTTGAGACCCGGGTACTTTAGCACAGATACGCAGTATTTT. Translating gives CASSLRPGYFSTDTQYF.